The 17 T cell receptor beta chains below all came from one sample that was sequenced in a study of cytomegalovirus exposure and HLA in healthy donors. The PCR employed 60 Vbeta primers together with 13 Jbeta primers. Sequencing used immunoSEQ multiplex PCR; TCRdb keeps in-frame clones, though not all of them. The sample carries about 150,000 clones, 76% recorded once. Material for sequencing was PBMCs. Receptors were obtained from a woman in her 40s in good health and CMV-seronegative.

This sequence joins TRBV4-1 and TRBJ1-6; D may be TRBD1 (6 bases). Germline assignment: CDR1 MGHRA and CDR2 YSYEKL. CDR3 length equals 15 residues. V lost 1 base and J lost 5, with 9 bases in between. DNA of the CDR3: TGCGCCAGCAGCCAAGGGACAGCAAATAATTCACCCCTCCACTTT. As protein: CASSQGTANNSPLHF.

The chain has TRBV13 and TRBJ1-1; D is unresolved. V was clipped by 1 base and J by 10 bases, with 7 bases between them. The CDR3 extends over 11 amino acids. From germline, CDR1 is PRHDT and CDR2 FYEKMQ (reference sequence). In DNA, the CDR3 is TGTGCCAGCAGCTTAGAATCGGGAGCTTTCTTT. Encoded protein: CASSLESGAFF.

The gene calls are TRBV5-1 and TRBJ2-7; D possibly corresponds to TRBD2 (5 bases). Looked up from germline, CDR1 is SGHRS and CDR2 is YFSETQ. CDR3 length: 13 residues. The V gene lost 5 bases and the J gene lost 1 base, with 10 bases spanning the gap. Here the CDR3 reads CASRVTGSYEQYF. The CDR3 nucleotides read TGCGCCAGCAGAGTGACGGGATCCTACGAGCAGTACTTC.

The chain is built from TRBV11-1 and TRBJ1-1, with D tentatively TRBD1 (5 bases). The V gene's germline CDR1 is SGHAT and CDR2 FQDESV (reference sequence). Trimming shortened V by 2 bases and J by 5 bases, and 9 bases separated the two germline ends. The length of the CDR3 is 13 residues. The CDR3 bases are TGTGCCAGCAGCTTATGGGGGGGGACTGAAGCTTTCTTT. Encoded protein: CASSLWGGTEAFF.

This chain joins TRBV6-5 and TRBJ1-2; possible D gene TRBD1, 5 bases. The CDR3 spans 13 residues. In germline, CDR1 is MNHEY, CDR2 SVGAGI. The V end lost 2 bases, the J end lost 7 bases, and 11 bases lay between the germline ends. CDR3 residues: CASSYRDRSGYTF. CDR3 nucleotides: TGTGCCAGCAGTTACCGCGACAGAAGTGGCTACACCTTC.

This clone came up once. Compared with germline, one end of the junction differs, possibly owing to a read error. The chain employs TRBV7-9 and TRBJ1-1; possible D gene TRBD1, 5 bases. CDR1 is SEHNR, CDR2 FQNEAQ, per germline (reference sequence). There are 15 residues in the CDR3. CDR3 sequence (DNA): TGTTCCAGCACCACCACATATACAGGGAACACTGAAGCTTTCTTT. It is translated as CSSTTTYTGNTEAFF.

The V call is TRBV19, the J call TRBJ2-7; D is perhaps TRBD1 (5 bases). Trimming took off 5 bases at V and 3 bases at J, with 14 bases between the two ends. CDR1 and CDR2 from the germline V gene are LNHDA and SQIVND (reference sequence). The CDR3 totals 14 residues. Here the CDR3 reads CASSQGSHRYEQYF. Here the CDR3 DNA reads TGTGCCAGTAGTCAGGGCTCTCACCGCTACGAGCAGTACTTC. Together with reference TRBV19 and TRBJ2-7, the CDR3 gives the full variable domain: DGGITQSPKYLFRKEGQNVTLSCEQNLNHDAMYWYRQDPGQGLRLIYYSQIVNDFQKGDIAEGYSVSREKKESFPLTVTSAQKNPTAFYLCASSQGSHRYEQYFGPGTRLTVT.

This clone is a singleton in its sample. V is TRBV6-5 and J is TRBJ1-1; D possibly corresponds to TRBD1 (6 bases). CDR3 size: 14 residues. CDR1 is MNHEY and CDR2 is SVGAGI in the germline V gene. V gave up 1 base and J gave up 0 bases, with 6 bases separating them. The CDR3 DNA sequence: TGTGCCAGCAGTTACTGGGGGCTGAACACTGAAGCTTTCTTT. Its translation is CASSYWGLNTEAFF.

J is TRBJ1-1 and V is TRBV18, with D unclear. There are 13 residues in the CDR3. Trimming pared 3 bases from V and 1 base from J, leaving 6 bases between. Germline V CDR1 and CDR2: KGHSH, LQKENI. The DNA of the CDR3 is TGTGCCAGCTCACCCGCGGGGAACACTGAAGCTTTCTTT. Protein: CASSPAGNTEAFF. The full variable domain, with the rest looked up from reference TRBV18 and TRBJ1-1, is NAGVMQNPRHLVRRRGQEARLRCSPMKGHSHVYWYRQLPEEGLKFMVYLQKENIIDESGMPKERFSAEFPKEGPSILRIQQVVRGDSAAYFCASSPAGNTEAFFGQGTRLTVV.

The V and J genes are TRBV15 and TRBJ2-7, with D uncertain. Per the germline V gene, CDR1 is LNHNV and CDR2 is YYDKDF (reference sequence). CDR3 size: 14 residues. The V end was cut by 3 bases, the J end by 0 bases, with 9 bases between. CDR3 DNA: TGTGCCACCAGCAGTGATGCGAACTCCTACGAGCAGTACTTC. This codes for CATSSDANSYEQYF.

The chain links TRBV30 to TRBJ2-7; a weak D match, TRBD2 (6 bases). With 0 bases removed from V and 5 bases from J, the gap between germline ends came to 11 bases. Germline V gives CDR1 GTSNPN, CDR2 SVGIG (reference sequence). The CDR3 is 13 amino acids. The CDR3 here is CAWSVGGWNEQYF. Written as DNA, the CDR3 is TGTGCCTGGAGTGTGGGGGGTTGGAACGAGCAGTACTTC.

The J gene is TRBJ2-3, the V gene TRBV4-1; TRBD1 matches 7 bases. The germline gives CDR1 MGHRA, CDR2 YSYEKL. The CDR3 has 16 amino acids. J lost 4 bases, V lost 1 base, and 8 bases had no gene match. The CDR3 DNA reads TGCGCCAGCAGCCAAGGCCCCCGGACAGGACCAGATACGCAGTATTTT. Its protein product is CASSQGPRTGPDTQYF.

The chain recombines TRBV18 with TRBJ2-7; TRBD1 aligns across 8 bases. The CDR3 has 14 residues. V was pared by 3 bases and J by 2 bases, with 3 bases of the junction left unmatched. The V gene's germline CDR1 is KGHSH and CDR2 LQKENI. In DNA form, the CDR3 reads TGTGCCAGCTCACCGACGACAGGGGCCTACGAGCAGTACTTC. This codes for CASSPTTGAYEQYF.

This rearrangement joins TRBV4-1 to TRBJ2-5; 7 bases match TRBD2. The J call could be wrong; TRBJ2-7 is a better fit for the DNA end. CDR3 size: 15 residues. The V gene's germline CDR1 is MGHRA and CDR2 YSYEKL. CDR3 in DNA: TGCGCCAGCAGCCCAACTAGCGATGGTTTCAACGAGCAGTACTTC. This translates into CASSPTSDGFNEQYF.

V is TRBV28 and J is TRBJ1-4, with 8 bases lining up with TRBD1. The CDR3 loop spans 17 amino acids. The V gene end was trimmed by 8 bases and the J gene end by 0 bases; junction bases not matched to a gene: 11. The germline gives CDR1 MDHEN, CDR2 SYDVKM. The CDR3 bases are TGTGCCAGCCCTCCAGGGGGCGAGGTGGCAACTAATGAAAAACTGTTTTTT. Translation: CASPPGGEVATNEKLFF.

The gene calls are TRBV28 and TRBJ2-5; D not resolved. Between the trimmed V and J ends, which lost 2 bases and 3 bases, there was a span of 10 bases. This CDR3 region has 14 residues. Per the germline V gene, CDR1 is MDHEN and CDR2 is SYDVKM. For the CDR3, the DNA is TGTGCCAGCAGTTTAGTGCAGGTGGAAGAGACCCAGTACTTC. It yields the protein CASSLVQVEETQYF. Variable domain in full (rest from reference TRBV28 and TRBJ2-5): DVKVTQSSRYLVKRTGEKVFLECVQDMDHENMFWYRQDPGLGLRLIYFSYDVKMKEKGDIPEGYSVSREKKERFSLILESASTNQTSMYLCASSLVQVEETQYFGPGTRLLVL.

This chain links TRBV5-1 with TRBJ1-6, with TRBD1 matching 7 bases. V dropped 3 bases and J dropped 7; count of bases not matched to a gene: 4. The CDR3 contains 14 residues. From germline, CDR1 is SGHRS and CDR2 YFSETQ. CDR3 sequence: CASSSGTANSPLHF. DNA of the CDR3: TGCGCCAGCAGCTCCGGGACAGCGAATTCACCCCTCCACTTT.